This entry lists 10 T cell receptor beta chains sequenced from one sample in a study of T-cell memory formation after mild COVID-19 (dated by TCRdb to the early 2020s). Library preparation was by 5' RACE. Sequenced using an Illumina NovaSeq 6000. TCRdb redid the processing of the public reads, applying fastp at Q25 and MiXCR, and retained in-frame beta chains. Each CDR3 protein gets just one entry, which takes the most common genes and DNA from the rows behind it. This sample comprises about 400,000 distinct CDR3 sequences, roughly an eighth of them detected only once. The ten biggest clones cover around 21% of the sample. Sequencing input: PBMCs or a T cell subset sorted from them (not recorded which). These receptors originate from a man between 18 and 35 years old who had mild COVID-19 (a few samples of this study predate the infection). The sample titles of this study are shuffled in the database, so cell type and time point are left out; the donor was told from shared clones.

This clonotype was observed a single time. This chain links TRBV19 with TRBJ2-7; no clear D gene. The CDR3 is made up of 13 amino acids. Trimming pared 3 bases from V and 2 bases from J, leaving 8 bases between. CDR1 and CDR2 (germline): LNHDA, SQIVND (reference sequence). CDR3 sequence (DNA): TGTGCCAGTAGTATTACGGCCACCTACGAGCAGTACTTC. This codes for CASSITATYEQYF. The whole variable domain, filled in from reference TRBV19 and TRBJ2-7, reads DGGITQSPKYLFRKEGQNVTLSCEQNLNHDAMYWYRQDPGQGLRLIYYSQIVNDFQKGDIAEGYSVSREKKESFPLTVTSAQKNPTAFYLCASSITATYEQYFGPGTRLTVT.

The chain combines TRBV3-1 with TRBJ2-2; maybe TRBD2 (7 bases). The germline V gene encodes CDR1 LGHDT and CDR2 YNNKEL (reference sequence). The germline V and J ends were trimmed by 0 bases and 4 bases, with 33 bases remaining between them. The CDR3 is 23 amino acids. The CDR3 DNA follows: TGTGCCAGCAGCCAAGATAATCCCCGGGGACGGCGGAGGAACGGGGGGCCCACCGGGGAGCTGTTTTTT. Its protein is CASSQDNPRGRRRNGGPTGELFF.

This clonotype was observed many times. The chain links TRBV4-3 to TRBJ1-2; D gene ambiguous. Germline V gene data show CDR1 as LGHNA and CDR2 as YSLEER. V was shortened by 0 bases and J by 0 bases, with 5 bases between the two germline ends. The CDR3 loop spans 14 amino acids. The CDR3 sequence: CASSQDAANYGYTF. The CDR3 nucleotides are TGCGCCAGCAGCCAAGATGCAGCTAACTATGGCTACACCTTC.

The chain links TRBV6-9 to TRBJ1-5; 7 bases match TRBD1. Germline values: CDR1 MNHGY, CDR2 SVAAGI. The CDR3 covers 12 residues. The CDR3 loop is CTWDSGFSAQHF. The CDR3 coding sequence is TGTACATGGGACAGCGGTTTTTCTGCCCAGCATTTT.

The J gene is TRBJ1-1, the V gene TRBV4-2, with a possible D match to TRBD1 (5 bases). The V and J ends lost 0 bases and 4 bases respectively, with 15 bases between them. The CDR3 covers 16 residues. CDR1 and CDR2 (germline): LGHNA, YNFKEQ. The CDR3 loop is CASSQEEGRAVTEAFF. The CDR3 DNA sequence: TGTGCCAGCAGCCAAGAAGAGGGGCGGGCGGTCACTGAAGCTTTCTTT.

This clonotype was seen a few times. A junction end diverges from the germline sequence, so it may reflect a read error. This chain connects TRBV27 to TRBJ1-1; TRBD1 is a possible D gene (6 bases). The germline gives CDR1 MNHEY, CDR2 SMNVEV (reference sequence). The CDR3 totals 15 residues. This CDR3 reads CASRRSGGLNTEAFF. DNA of the CDR3: TGTGCCAGCCGGAGATCGGGGGGCTTGAATACTGAAGCTTTCTTT.

This clonotype was seen more than once but under ten times. This sequence joins TRBV20-1 and TRBJ2-1; D possibly corresponds to TRBD2 (6 bases). Trimming left V 1 base short and J 0 bases short, with 7 bases between. This CDR3 has 14 residues. The germline gives CDR1 DFQATT, CDR2 SNEGSKA (reference sequence). The CDR3 here is CSARGGLSYNEQFF. The CDR3 nucleotides read TGCAGTGCTAGAGGGGGACTCTCCTACAATGAGCAGTTCTTC.

The V and J genes are TRBV6-5 and TRBJ1-2, with 10 nucleotides matching TRBD1. This CDR3 has 15 amino acids. J gave up 8 bases and V 0 bases, and 6 bases lay outside the gene matches. Per germline, CDR1 MNHEY and CDR2 SVGAGI. Here the CDR3 DNA reads TGTGCCAGCAGTTACTCGGGACAGGGGTGGGGCGGCTACACCTTC. Translation: CASSYSGQGWGGYTF.

This clonotype showed up just a few times. The rearrangement uses TRBV12-3 or TRBV12-4 and TRBJ2-5; TRBD2 might be the D (7 bases). Trimming cost V 6 bases and J 5 bases, with 19 bases left between them. This CDR3 contains 15 residues. CDR3 in DNA: TGTGCCAGCAGGCCGGACGCGGGGGCGCGGGAGACCCAGTACTTC. Encoded protein: CASRPDAGARETQYF.

This clonotype has a count of ten or more. The chain carries TRBV12-3 or TRBV12-4 and TRBJ1-2; the D gene is possibly TRBD1 (6 bases). This CDR3 is built from 15 residues. V was pared by 3 bases and J by 1 base, with 12 bases between. CDR3 residues: CASSFETGVNYGYTF. In DNA form, the CDR3 reads TGTGCCAGCAGTTTTGAGACAGGTGTTAACTATGGCTACACCTTC.